The clone carrying this TCR beta chain has a handful of counts. The antigen is undetermined. This record comes from a study of beta chain features in type 1 diabetes. There are 16 residues in the CDR3. Germline V gene lookup returns CDR1 SGHRS and CDR2 YFSETQ. V lost 0 bases and J 4 bases, leaving 16 bases between the germline ends. The authors reverse transcribed all of the isolated RNA, so sequencing captured expressed TCRB transcripts. Assay: immunoSEQ multiplex PCR; the TCRdb copy retains only in-frame clones and omits some. The profile covers roughly 700,000 clones, with over 10% appearing a single time and 0.02% to 0.025% taken by the ten largest. Study-wide results and caveats: For Type 1 diabetes patients, all four CD4+ subsets carried TCRB CDR3s that were moderately but significantly shorter.

The sample taken for sequencing was naive CD4+ T cells from blood. The receptor was isolated from a man younger than 35 with type 1 diabetes. V gene TRBV5-1 combines with J gene TRBJ1-2; D gene unclear. The CDR3 DNA is TGCGCCAGCAGCTTGGCCCAACAGTCGGGGATCTATGGCTACACCTTC. It yields the protein CASSLAQQSGIYGYTF. The variable domain in full, with the rest retrieved from reference TRBV5-1 and TRBJ1-2, is KAGVTQTPRYLIKTRGQQVTLSCSPISGHRSVSWYQQTPGQGLQFLFEYFSETQRNKGNFPGRFSGRQFSNSRSEMNVSTLELGDSALYLCASSLAQQSGIYGYTFGSGTRLTVV.